The rows below give T cell receptor beta chains drawn from one sample of a study of cytomegalovirus exposure and HLA in healthy donors. TCRdb's copy holds only in-frame clones and misses some; the assay was immunoSEQ multiplex PCR. The sample yields some 76,000 clones, 86% seen once. The sequenced material came from PBMCs. The receptors were sampled from a young woman in good health and CMV-seronegative. Both conserved end residues are part of each CDR3.

v_gene	j_gene	CDR3aa
TRBV5-1	TRBJ2-5	CASSLLGAGEETQYF
TRBV4-1	TRBJ1-1	CASSQGPGNTEAFF
TRBV10-1	TRBJ2-7	CASSEPGTGGSGRSGEQYF
TRBV5-6	TRBJ2-1	CASSQLAGQNNEQFF
TRBV5-1	TRBJ2-1	CASSLTLLREQFF
TRBV7-2	TRBJ1-1	CASSQGNRGVVVGTEAFF
TRBV7-7	TRBJ2-7	CASSLAGGSHEQYF
TRBV10-3	TRBJ2-2	CAISESGQLAGVRGELFF
TRBV6-5	TRBJ2-1	CASRPWTGKGEQFF
TRBV19	TRBJ2-4	CASSITRIGDIQYF
TRBV27	TRBJ2-1	CASSFPGRLQFF
TRBV7-2	TRBJ2-3	CASSLGGGLAGGRGDTQYF
TRBV5-1	TRBJ2-5	CASSSGLAGGYEETQYF
TRBV28	TRBJ1-4	CASGQGASEKLFF
TRBV5-8	TRBJ2-1	CASSRWAYNEQFF
TRBV9	TRBJ2-3	CASSVVGEYIDTQYF
TRBV2	TRBJ1-1	CASQGLGNTEAFF
TRBV18	TRBJ2-7	CASSLQGQREQYF
TRBV29-1	TRBJ2-3	CSVGQGGADTQYF
TRBV7-3	TRBJ2-1	CASSAAGTSGRNEQFF
TRBV4-3	TRBJ1-5	CASSQDHKHQPQHF
TRBV7-3	TRBJ2-1	CASSPQGAHNEQFF
TRBV6-5	NA	CASSKGTPYEQYF
TRBV5-1	TRBJ2-2	CASSLAGTSGTGELFF
TRBV11-3	TRBJ2-2	CASSLGPGSGELFF
TRBV11-2	TRBJ2-7	CASSFPGQGAYEQYF